The source of this TCR beta chain is a study of blood T cell repertoires in COVID-19. In the study overall: PBMCs, B-cell-depleted T cells, or T cells provided the cDNA or gDNA that made up the material.

Seattle enrolled patients during active infection and tracked them longitudinally. The authors' processing: For nucleated cells, counts were estimated from reference gene primer amplification. Assay: immunoSEQ multiplex PCR; the TCRdb copy retains only in-frame clones and omits some. That table furnishes V, J and clone size, whereas the DNA furnished D and trimming. The sample contains about 170,000 clones, less than 90% of which appear only once. Sequenced sample: peripheral blood. The TCR originated in a woman in her sixties or seventies with COVID-19, enrolled during active disease.

CDR3 residues: CASSRDSKNIQYF. CDR3 nucleotide sequence: TGTGCCAGCAGTCGGGACAGCAAAAACATTCAGTACTTC. This chain uses TRBV28 with TRBJ2-4; 7 bases align to TRBD1. The CDR3 loop spans 13 amino acids. V was pared by 5 bases and J by 3 bases, with 1 base of the junction left unmatched. CDR1 and CDR2 from the germline V gene are MDHEN and SYDVKM.